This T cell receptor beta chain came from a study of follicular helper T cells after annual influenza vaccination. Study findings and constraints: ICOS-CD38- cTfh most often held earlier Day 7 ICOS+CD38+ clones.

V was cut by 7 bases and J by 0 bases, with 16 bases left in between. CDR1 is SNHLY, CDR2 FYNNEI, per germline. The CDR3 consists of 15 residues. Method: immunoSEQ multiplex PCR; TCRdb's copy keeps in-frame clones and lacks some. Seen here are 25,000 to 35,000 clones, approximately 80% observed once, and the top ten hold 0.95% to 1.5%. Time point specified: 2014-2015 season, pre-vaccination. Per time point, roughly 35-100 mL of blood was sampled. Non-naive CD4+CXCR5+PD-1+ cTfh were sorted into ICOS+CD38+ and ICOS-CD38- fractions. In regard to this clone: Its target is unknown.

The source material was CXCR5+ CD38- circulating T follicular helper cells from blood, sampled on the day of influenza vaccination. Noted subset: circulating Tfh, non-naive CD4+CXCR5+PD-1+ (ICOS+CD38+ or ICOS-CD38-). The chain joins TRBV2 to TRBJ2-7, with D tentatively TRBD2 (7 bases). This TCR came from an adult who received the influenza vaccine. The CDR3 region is CASTRGGGNSYEQYF. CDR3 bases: TGTGCCAGCACGAGGGGCGGGGGCAACTCCTACGAGCAGTACTTC.